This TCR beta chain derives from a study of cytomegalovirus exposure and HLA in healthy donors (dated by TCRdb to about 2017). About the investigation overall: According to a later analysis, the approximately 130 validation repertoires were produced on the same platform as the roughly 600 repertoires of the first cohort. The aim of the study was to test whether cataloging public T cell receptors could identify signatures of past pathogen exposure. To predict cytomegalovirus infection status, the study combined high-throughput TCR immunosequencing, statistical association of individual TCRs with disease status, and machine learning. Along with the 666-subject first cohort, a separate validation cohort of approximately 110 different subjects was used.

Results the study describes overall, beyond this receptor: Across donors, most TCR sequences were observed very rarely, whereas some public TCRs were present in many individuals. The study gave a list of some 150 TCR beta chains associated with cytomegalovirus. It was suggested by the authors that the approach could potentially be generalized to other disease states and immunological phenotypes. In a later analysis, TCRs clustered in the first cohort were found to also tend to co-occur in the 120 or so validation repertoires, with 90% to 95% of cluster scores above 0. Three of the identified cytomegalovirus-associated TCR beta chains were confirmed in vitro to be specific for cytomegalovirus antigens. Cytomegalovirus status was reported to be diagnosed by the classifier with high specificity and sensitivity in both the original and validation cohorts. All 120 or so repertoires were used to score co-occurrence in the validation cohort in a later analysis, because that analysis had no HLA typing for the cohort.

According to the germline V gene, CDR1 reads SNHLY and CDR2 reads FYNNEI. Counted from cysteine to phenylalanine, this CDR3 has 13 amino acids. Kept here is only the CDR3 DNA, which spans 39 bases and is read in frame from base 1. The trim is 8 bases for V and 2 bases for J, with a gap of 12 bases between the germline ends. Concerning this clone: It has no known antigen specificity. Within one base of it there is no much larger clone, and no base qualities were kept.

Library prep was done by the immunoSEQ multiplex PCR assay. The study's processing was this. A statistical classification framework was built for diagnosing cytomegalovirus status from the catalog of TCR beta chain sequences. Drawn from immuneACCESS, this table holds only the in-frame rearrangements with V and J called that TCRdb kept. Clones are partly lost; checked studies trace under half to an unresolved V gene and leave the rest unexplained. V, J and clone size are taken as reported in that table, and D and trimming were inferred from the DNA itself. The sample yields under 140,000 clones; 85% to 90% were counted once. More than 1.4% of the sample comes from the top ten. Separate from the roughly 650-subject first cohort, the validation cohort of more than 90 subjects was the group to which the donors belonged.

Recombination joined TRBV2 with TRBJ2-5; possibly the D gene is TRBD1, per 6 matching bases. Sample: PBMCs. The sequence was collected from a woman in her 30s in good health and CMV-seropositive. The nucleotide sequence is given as TGTGCCAGCCAGGGGCCGGGGCAAGAGACCCAGTACTTC. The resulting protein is CASQGPGQETQYF.